The 2 T cell receptor beta chains in this list originate from one sample, sequenced in a study of CD8+ T cells in alopecia areata. cDNA prepared by RNA extraction and subsequent reverse transcription served as the template for sequencing. Assay: immunoSEQ multiplex PCR; the TCRdb copy retains only in-frame clones and omits some. Of around 7,500 clones in the sample, 55% to 70% were seen once. Researchers gathered lesional scalp punch biopsies and peripheral blood from patients with alopecia areata. The sequences come from skin, collected at week 0. The origin of the receptors is a human donor with alopecia areata.

The gene calls are TRBV27 and TRBJ2-7, with 7 nucleotides matching TRBD1. The CDR3 covers 14 residues. The V gene's germline CDR1 is MNHEY and CDR2 SMNVEV (reference sequence). V lost 3 bases to trimming and J lost 6 bases; unmatched junction nucleotides: 8. The CDR3 protein is CASSFGTGESEQYF. In DNA form, the CDR3 reads TGTGCCAGCAGTTTCGGTACAGGGGAAAGCGAGCAGTACTTC.

The chain carries TRBV30 and TRBJ1-4; D may be TRBD1 (5 bases). In germline, CDR1 is GTSNPN, CDR2 SVGIG (reference sequence). The CDR3 is made up of 14 amino acids. Trimming removed 3 bases from V and 6 bases from J, with 14 bases in between. CDR3 sequence reads: CAWRTQGSHEKLFF. The DNA of the CDR3 is TGTGCCTGGAGGACTCAGGGTAGTCATGAAAAACTGTTTTTT.